Below, 21 T cell receptor beta chains from the same sample are listed, as sequenced in a study of technical replicates of blood from several donors. Libraries were prepared by immunoSEQ multiplex PCR; TCRdb keeps only in-frame clonotypes and omits some of them. The sample lists 50,000 to 70,000 clones, approximately 92% occurring once. Sequencing was carried out using PBMCs. These receptors were obtained from a human donor in good health. Some clones in this sample may be carry-over from other donors' samples.

This chain connects TRBV10-3 to TRBJ2-3, with 10 nucleotides matching TRBD2. Per the germline V gene, CDR1 is ENHRY and CDR2 is SYGVKD. This CDR3 is built from 14 residues. The ends lost 5 bases at V and 4 bases at J; junction bases unmatched: 3. In DNA form, the CDR3 reads TGTGCCATCAGTTGGACTAGCGGCTCAGATACGCAGTATTTT. It encodes CAISWTSGSDTQYF.

V gene TRBV4-3 combines with J gene TRBJ1-1; unclear D gene. Per germline, CDR1 LGHNA and CDR2 YSLEER. The CDR3 runs 15 residues. With 0 bases removed from V and 0 bases from J, the gap between germline ends came to 8 bases. The CDR3, as DNA: TGCGCCAGCAGCCAAGAGGTACATTTGAACACTGAAGCTTTCTTT. Residues: CASSQEVHLNTEAFF.

The CDR3 nucleotides are TGTGCCTGGAGTCCCCCCTGGGGGACTAGCTATGACAATGAGCAGTTCTTC. This encodes CAWSPPWGTSYDNEQFF. The chain employs TRBV30 and TRBJ2-1; 9 nucleotides agree with TRBD2. Germline values: CDR1 GTSNPN, CDR2 SVGIG (reference sequence). Germline trimming cut 2 bases from V and 5 bases from J; bases unmatched to any gene: 13. The CDR3 has 17 amino acids.

In the case of this clone: Relative to the germline gene, one junction end is altered; a read error may explain this. The CDR3 loop reads CASRRVPSASHEQYF. The CDR3 DNA is TGTGCCAGCAGACGAGTCCCCTCCGCCTCCCACGAGCAGTACTTC. V is TRBV6-6 and J is TRBJ2-7; D is unresolved. The length of the CDR3 is 15 residues. Germline assignment: CDR1 MNHNY and CDR2 SVGAGI (reference sequence).

The rearrangement uses TRBV5-8 and TRBJ1-2; D is unresolved. CDR3 length: 12 amino acids. Germline lookup yields CDR1 SGHTS and CDR2 YDEGEE. The V gene lost 4 bases and the J gene lost 4 bases, with 8 bases spanning the gap. The CDR3 coding sequence is TGTGCCAGCAGCAAAAGCCGCTATGGCTACACCTTC. Its translation: CASSKSRYGYTF.

V usage is TRBV30 and J usage is TRBJ2-7, with 8 bases that match TRBD1. The V gene end was trimmed by 5 bases and the J gene end by 5 bases; junction bases not matched to a gene: 8. Germline assignment: CDR1 GTSNPN and CDR2 SVGIG (reference sequence). The length of the CDR3 is 13 residues. The CDR3 loop reads CAWGTGQGHEQYF. In DNA form, the CDR3 reads TGTGCCTGGGGTACTGGACAGGGTCACGAGCAGTACTTC.

The chain joins TRBV13 to TRBJ2-3; TRBD2 matches at 8 bases. Germline lookup yields CDR1 PRHDT and CDR2 FYEKMQ (reference sequence). Germline trimming cut 3 bases from V and 10 bases from J; bases unmatched to any gene: 9. The CDR3 loop spans 14 amino acids. CDR3 region: CASSFRGGLRAQYF. CDR3 bases: TGTGCCAGCAGCTTTCGGGGGGGCTTGAGGGCGCAGTATTTT.

This clone was found a few times. In the same sample, other DNA sequences code for this CDR3. The chain carries TRBV6-5 and TRBJ1-2; D is perhaps TRBD1 (6 bases). Trimming shortened V by 9 bases and J by 0 bases, and 11 bases separated the two germline ends. CDR1 and CDR2 (germline): MNHEY, SVGAGI. This CDR3 region has 13 residues. The CDR3 loop reads CASRTDSNYGYTF. CDR3 nucleotides: TGTGCCAGTCGGACAGACTCTAACTATGGCTACACCTTC.

V is TRBV5-5 and J is TRBJ2-7; a weak D match, TRBD2 (7 bases). The V gene lost 5 bases and the J gene lost 4 bases, with 16 bases spanning the gap. Germline CDR1 SGHKS, CDR2 YYEKEE (reference sequence). The CDR3 consists of 14 residues. Here the CDR3 reads CASSAGAGQYEQYF. The CDR3 nucleotides are TGTGCCAGCAGTGCAGGAGCGGGACAATACGAGCAGTACTTC.

The chain employs TRBV19 and TRBJ2-1; no definite D call. The CDR3 has 17 amino acids. V lost 3 bases, J lost 6 bases, and 21 bases lay in between. Germline values: CDR1 LNHDA, CDR2 SQIVND (reference sequence). The CDR3 sequence: CASSMIRGEGSFNEQFF. DNA of the CDR3: TGTGCCAGTAGTATGATCCGCGGAGAAGGTAGCTTCAATGAGCAGTTCTTC.

This chain joins TRBV7-8 and TRBJ1-1, with no clear D. Trimming took 4 bases from V and 1 from J, leaving 10 bases between them. Germline CDR1 and CDR2: SGHVS and FQNEAQ. The CDR3 loop spans 14 amino acids. The CDR3 loop reads CASSSREGNTEAFF. The CDR3 DNA follows: TGTGCCAGCAGCTCCCGGGAAGGGAACACTGAAGCTTTCTTT.

The CDR3 loop reads CATSRDLGQGTILENIQYF. In DNA form, the CDR3 reads TGTGCCACCAGCAGAGATCTGGGACAGGGGACCATCCTAGAAAACATTCAGTACTTC. The rearrangement joins TRBV15 to TRBJ2-4; 10 nucleotides align to TRBD1. Germline V gene sequence: CDR1 LNHNV, CDR2 YYDKDF (reference sequence). Trimming at V came to 0 bases and at J to 5 bases, leaving 13 bases not matched to a gene. The CDR3 extends over 19 amino acids.

This clone was found a few times. This rearrangement joins TRBV5-6 to TRBJ1-2; D possibly corresponds to TRBD1 (5 bases). CDR1 and CDR2 from the germline V gene are SGHDT and YYEEEE. The CDR3 runs 14 residues. V was trimmed by 4 bases and J by 6 bases, leaving 16 bases between them. CDR3 sequence (DNA): TGTGCCAGCAGCCTGCCTGGACACATGAATGGCTACACCTTC. Amino acids: CASSLPGHMNGYTF.

J is TRBJ2-3 and V is TRBV10-3; 16 nucleotides line up with TRBD2. V was clipped by 3 bases and J by 6 bases; unmatched bases: 6. The germline V gene encodes CDR1 ENHRY and CDR2 SYGVKD. CDR3 size: 17 residues. The CDR3 protein is CAISDTGTSGGGDTQYF. The CDR3 DNA reads TGTGCCATCAGTGATACAGGGACTAGCGGGGGGGGTGATACGCAGTATTTT.

CDR3 sequence (DNA): TGTGCCAGCAGCTTAGCGACGCGGGGCCCCGCCTACGAGCAGTACTTC. Amino acid sequence: CASSLATRGPAYEQYF. The chain recombines TRBV7-7 with TRBJ2-7, with D maybe TRBD2 (6 bases). From germline, CDR1 is SSHAT and CDR2 FNYEAQ (reference sequence). The CDR3 has 16 amino acids. V lost 0 bases to trimming and J lost 2 bases, with 14 bases between them.

The CDR3 here is CASGSGQLLTDTQYF. Written as DNA, the CDR3 is TGTGCCAGCGGCTCGGGACAGTTACTCACAGATACGCAGTATTTT. The V call is TRBV2, the J call TRBJ2-3, with TRBD1 identical over 7 bases. Germline CDR1 is SNHLY and CDR2 is FYNNEI. The CDR3 consists of 15 residues. V shed 8 bases, J shed 2 bases, and the junction held 10 bases outside the gene matches.

The chain combines TRBV6-5 with TRBJ2-1, with 10 bases lining up with TRBD2. The CDR3 totals 15 residues. The junction had 8 bases not matched to a gene; V was cut back by 7 bases and J by 5 bases. Germline V gives CDR1 MNHEY, CDR2 SVGAGI. The DNA of the CDR3 is TGTGCCAGCACCTCCAGCGGGAGGGCTAACAATGAGCAGTTCTTC. This encodes CASTSSGRANNEQFF.

The genes are TRBV19 and TRBJ2-7; maybe TRBD1 (6 bases). Germline V CDR1 and CDR2: LNHDA, SQIVND (reference sequence). V was trimmed by 3 bases and J by 7 bases, leaving 16 bases between them. The CDR3 contains 14 residues. The CDR3 loop is CASSISGTQQEQYF. In nucleotides, the CDR3 is TGTGCCAGTAGTATCTCCGGGACACAGCAAGAGCAGTACTTC.

J is TRBJ2-3 and V is TRBV29-1; tentative D call: TRBD2 (6 bases). Germline values: CDR1 SQVTM, CDR2 ANQGSEA. This CDR3 contains 16 residues. V was trimmed by 3 bases and J by 5 bases, leaving 21 bases between them. CDR3 region: CSVDTLALLGGDTQYF. The DNA of the CDR3 is TGCAGCGTTGATACCCTAGCGCTCCTGGGGGGAGATACGCAGTATTTT.

CDR3 nucleotide sequence: TGTGCCAGCAGTATCGCAGGGCCGGCCGCCCGACTCCAGTACTTC. Its translation: CASSIAGPAARLQYF. This chain uses TRBV7-8 with TRBJ2-7; possible D gene TRBD1, 5 bases. Germline CDR1 is SGHVS and CDR2 is FQNEAQ. The CDR3 contains 15 residues. V lost 6 bases and J lost 10, with 25 bases in between.

This chain connects TRBV30 to TRBJ2-2; a possible D gene is TRBD1 (6 bases). In germline, CDR1 is GTSNPN, CDR2 SVGIG (reference sequence). The CDR3 length is 14 residues. V was pared by 5 bases and J by 9 bases, with 19 bases between. DNA for the CDR3: TGTGCCTGGGCCCGGGACAAGGTGGGACGGGAGCTGTTTTTT. Protein product: CAWARDKVGRELFF.